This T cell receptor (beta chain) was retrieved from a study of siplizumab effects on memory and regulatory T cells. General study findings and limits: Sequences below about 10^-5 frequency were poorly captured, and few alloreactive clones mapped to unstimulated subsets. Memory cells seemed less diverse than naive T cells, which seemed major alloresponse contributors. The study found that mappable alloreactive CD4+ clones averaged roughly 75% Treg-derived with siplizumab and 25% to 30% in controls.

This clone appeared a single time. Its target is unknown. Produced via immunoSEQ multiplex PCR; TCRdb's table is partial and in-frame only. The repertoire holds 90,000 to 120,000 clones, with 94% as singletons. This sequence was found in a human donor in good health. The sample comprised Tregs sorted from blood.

CDR3 in DNA: TGTGCCAGCAGTACACACAACAGGGTCCTGGCGATAACAGATACGCAGTATTTT. The encoded protein is CASSTHNRVLAITDTQYF. V usage is TRBV28 and J usage is TRBJ2-3; D perhaps matches TRBD1 (6 bases). This CDR3 region has 18 residues. The germline V gene has CDR1 MDHEN and CDR2 SYDVKM. V dropped 5 bases and J dropped 3 bases, with 24 bases sitting between them.